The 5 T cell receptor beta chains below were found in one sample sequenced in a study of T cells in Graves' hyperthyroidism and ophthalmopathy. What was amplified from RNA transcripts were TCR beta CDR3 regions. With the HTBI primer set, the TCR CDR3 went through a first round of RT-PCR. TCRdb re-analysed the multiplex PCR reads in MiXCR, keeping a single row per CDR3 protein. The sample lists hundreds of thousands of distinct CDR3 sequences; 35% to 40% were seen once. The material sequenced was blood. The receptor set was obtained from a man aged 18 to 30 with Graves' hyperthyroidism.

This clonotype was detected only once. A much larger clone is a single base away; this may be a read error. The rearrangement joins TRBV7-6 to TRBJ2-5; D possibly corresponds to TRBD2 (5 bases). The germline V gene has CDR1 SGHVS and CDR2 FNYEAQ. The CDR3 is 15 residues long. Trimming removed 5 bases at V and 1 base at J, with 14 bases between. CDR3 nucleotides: TGTGCCAGCAGCCTCCGGGGTGTGGCCCAAGAGACCCAGTACTTC. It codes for CASSLRGVAQETQYF.

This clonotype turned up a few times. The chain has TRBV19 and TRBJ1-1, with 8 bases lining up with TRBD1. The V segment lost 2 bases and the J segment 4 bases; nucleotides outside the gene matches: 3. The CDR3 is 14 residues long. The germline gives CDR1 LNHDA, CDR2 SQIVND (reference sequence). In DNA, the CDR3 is TGTGCCAGTAGTATACAGGGGGCGAGCACTGAAGCTTTCTTT. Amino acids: CASSIQGASTEAFF.

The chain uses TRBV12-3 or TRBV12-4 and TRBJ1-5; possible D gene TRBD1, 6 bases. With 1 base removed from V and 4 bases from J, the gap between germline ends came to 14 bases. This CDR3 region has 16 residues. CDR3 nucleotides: TGTGCCAGCAGTTTAGGGGGGGCGCGAGGTAATCAGCCCCAGCATTTT. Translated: CASSLGGARGNQPQHF.

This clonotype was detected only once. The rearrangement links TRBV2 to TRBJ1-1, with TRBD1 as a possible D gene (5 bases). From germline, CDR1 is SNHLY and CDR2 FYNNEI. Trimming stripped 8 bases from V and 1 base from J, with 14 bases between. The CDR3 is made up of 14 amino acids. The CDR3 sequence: CASAERGANTEAFF. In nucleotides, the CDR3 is TGTGCCAGCGCGGAGAGAGGGGCGAACACTGAAGCTTTCTTT.

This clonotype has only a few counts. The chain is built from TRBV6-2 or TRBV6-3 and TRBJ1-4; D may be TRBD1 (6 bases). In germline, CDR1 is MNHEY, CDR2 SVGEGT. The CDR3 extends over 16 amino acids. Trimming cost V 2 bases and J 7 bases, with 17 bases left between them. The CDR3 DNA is TGTGCCAGCAGTTACAGTCTCCGGGGGCAGCGTGAAAAACTGTTTTTT. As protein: CASSYSLRGQREKLFF.